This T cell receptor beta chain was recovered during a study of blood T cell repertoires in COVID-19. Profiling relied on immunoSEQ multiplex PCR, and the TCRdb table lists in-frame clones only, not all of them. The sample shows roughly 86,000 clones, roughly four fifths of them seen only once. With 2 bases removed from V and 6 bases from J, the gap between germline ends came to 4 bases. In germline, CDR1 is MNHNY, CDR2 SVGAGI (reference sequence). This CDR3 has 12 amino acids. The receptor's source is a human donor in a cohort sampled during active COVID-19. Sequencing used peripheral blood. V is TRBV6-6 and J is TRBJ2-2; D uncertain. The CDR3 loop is CASSYGPGELFF. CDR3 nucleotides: TGTGCCAGCAGTTACGGGCCCGGGGAGCTGTTTTTT.